Listed below are T cell receptor beta chains from one sample, sequenced in a study of T cells in Graves' hyperthyroidism and ophthalmopathy. TCRdb redid the calling of the multiplex PCR reads with MiXCR, one entry per CDR3 protein. This sample has around 340,000 distinct CDR3 sequences, with roughly 23% found just once. The sequenced sample consisted of blood. These receptors were taken from a woman between 45 and 65 years old with Graves' hyperthyroidism. Each CDR3 is given with its conserved first and last residue. Fields, in order: clone size, J gene, V gene, D gene, CDR3 protein, CDR3 DNA. The D gene is left open where the match is weak. The size of a clone is reported for some rows only, either as once, few or many, or as a class for expanded clones.

abundance: many; j_gene: TRBJ2-3; v_gene: TRBV7-6; d_gene: NA; CDR3aa: CASSLGGGNTQYF; CDR3nt: TGTGCCAGCAGCTTGGGAGGGGGAAATACGCAGTATTTT
abundance: NA; j_gene: TRBJ2-3; v_gene: TRBV7-9; d_gene: NA; CDR3aa: CASSLISETDTQCF; CDR3nt: TGTGCCAGCAGCTTAATTTCGGAAACAGATACGCAGTGTTTT
abundance: few; j_gene: TRBJ2-7; v_gene: TRBV19; d_gene: NA; CDR3aa: CASSRHRDLNEQYF; CDR3nt: TGTGCCAGTAGTCGCCACCGGGACCTTAACGAGCAGTACTTC
abundance: many; j_gene: TRBJ2-7; v_gene: TRBV28; d_gene: NA; CDR3aa: CASSLRGTTYEQYF; CDR3nt: TGTGCCAGCAGCTTACGGGGCACGACCTACGAGCAGTACTTC
abundance: once; j_gene: TRBJ2-7; v_gene: TRBV9; d_gene: NA; CDR3aa: CASSVVSLSEQYF; CDR3nt: TGTGCCAGCAGCGTAGTCAGCCTGAGCGAGCAGTACTTC
abundance: NA; j_gene: TRBJ2-5; v_gene: TRBV2; d_gene: TRBD2; CDR3aa: CASSGGRLALQETQYF; CDR3nt: TGTGCCAGCAGTGGGGGTAGACTAGCCCTTCAAGAGACCCAGTACTTC
abundance: many; j_gene: TRBJ2-7; v_gene: TRBV20-1; d_gene: NA; CDR3aa: CSASKSTDRSSYEQYF; CDR3nt: TGCAGTGCTAGTAAGTCCACTGACAGGAGCTCCTACGAGCAGTACTTC
abundance: many; j_gene: TRBJ2-1; v_gene: TRBV7-3; d_gene: NA; CDR3aa: CASSRGRDEQFF; CDR3nt: TGTGCCAGCAGCCGGGGCCGCGATGAGCAGTTCTTC
abundance: many; j_gene: TRBJ2-6; v_gene: TRBV11-2; d_gene: NA; CDR3aa: CASSLDLWTENVLTF; CDR3nt: TGTGCCAGCAGCTTAGATCTGTGGACAGAGAACGTCCTGACTTTC
abundance: many; j_gene: TRBJ2-5; v_gene: TRBV7-8; d_gene: NA; CDR3aa: CASSSSGGLQETQYF; CDR3nt: TGTGCCAGCAGCTCCTCTGGAGGGCTTCAAGAGACCCAGTACTTC
abundance: few; j_gene: TRBJ1-2; v_gene: TRBV19; d_gene: NA; CDR3aa: CASSILRNRDYGDYGYTF; CDR3nt: TGTGCCAGTAGTATCTTAAGAAACAGGGATTACGGCGACTATGGCTACACCTTC
abundance: many; j_gene: TRBJ2-3; v_gene: TRBV24-1; d_gene: TRBD2; CDR3aa: CATSDLLPGGDTQYF; CDR3nt: TGTGCCACCAGTGATTTGCTCCCGGGAGGAGATACGCAGTATTTT
abundance: many; j_gene: TRBJ2-6; v_gene: TRBV9; d_gene: NA; CDR3aa: CASSARGLQGRAGANVLTF; CDR3nt: TGTGCCAGCAGCGCCCGAGGGCTGCAGGGGCGGGCTGGGGCCAACGTCCTGACTTTC
abundance: many; j_gene: TRBJ2-7; v_gene: TRBV5-1; d_gene: NA; CDR3aa: CASSLDGQIYEQYF; CDR3nt: TGCGCCAGCAGCTTGGATGGACAGATCTACGAGCAGTACTTC
abundance: many; j_gene: TRBJ1-2; v_gene: TRBV28; d_gene: TRBD1; CDR3aa: CASSLNSRGLSNYGYTF; CDR3nt: TGTGCCAGCAGTTTAAATTCCAGGGGGCTCTCGAACTATGGCTACACCTTC
abundance: many; j_gene: TRBJ2-1; v_gene: TRBV28; d_gene: NA; CDR3aa: CASRGEGGYNEQFF; CDR3nt: TGTGCCAGTCGAGGGGAGGGGGGGTACAATGAGCAGTTCTTC
abundance: many; j_gene: TRBJ1-2; v_gene: TRBV2; d_gene: NA; CDR3aa: CASRLKGAQGIYNYGYTF; CDR3nt: TGTGCCAGCAGACTGAAAGGCGCCCAGGGGATCTATAACTATGGCTACACCTTC
abundance: NA; j_gene: TRBJ1-5; v_gene: TRBV2; d_gene: NA; CDR3aa: CASGSWNQPQHF; CDR3nt: TGTGCCAGCGGGAGTTGGAATCAGCCCCAGCATTTT
abundance: many; j_gene: TRBJ2-1; v_gene: TRBV12-3/TRBV12-4; d_gene: TRBD2; CDR3aa: CASSPSLAGGVGEQFF; CDR3nt: TGTGCCAGCAGCCCATCACTAGCGGGGGGGGTTGGTGAGCAGTTCTTC
abundance: NA; j_gene: TRBJ2-7; v_gene: TRBV6-2/TRBV6-3; d_gene: TRBD2; CDR3aa: CASTGLAGEGGYEQYF; CDR3nt: TGTGCCAGCACCGGACTAGCGGGAGAGGGTGGCTACGAGCAGTACTTC
abundance: few; j_gene: TRBJ1-3; v_gene: TRBV28; d_gene: NA; CDR3aa: CASRTDTNTIYF; CDR3nt: TGTGCCAGCCGAACGGACACTAACACCATATATTTT
abundance: NA; j_gene: TRBJ2-7; v_gene: TRBV7-2; d_gene: NA; CDR3aa: CASSLGPGPYEQYF; CDR3nt: TGTGCCAGCAGCTTAGGTCCGGGACCTTACGAGCAGTACTTC
abundance: NA; j_gene: TRBJ1-2; v_gene: TRBV11-2; d_gene: NA; CDR3aa: CAASRQRYGYTF; CDR3nt: TGTGCCGCTTCCCGGCAGCGCTATGGCTACACCTTC
abundance: many; j_gene: TRBJ2-7; v_gene: TRBV5-1; d_gene: TRBD2; CDR3aa: CASRAGLAGSDEQYF; CDR3nt: TGCGCCAGCAGGGCGGGACTAGCGGGATCGGACGAGCAGTACTTC
abundance: NA; j_gene: TRBJ1-2; v_gene: TRBV5-4; d_gene: TRBD1; CDR3aa: CASSKTGRDYGYTF; CDR3nt: TGTGCCAGCAGCAAGACAGGGAGGGACTATGGCTACACCTTC
abundance: few; j_gene: TRBJ2-5; v_gene: TRBV4-1; d_gene: NA; CDR3aa: CASSQGVDGRETQYF; CDR3nt: TGCGCCAGCAGCCAAGGAGTAGACGGGAGAGAGACCCAGTACTTC
abundance: NA; j_gene: TRBJ2-7; v_gene: TRBV28; d_gene: TRBD1; CDR3aa: CATRGGSYEQYF; CDR3nt: TGTGCCACACGAGGGGGCTCGTACGAGCAGTACTTC
abundance: few; j_gene: TRBJ2-3; v_gene: TRBV5-1; d_gene: NA; CDR3aa: CASSLQRGGMDTQYF; CDR3nt: TGCGCCAGCAGCTTGCAACGTGGGGGAATGGATACGCAGTATTTT
abundance: NA; j_gene: TRBJ2-3; v_gene: TRBV5-1; d_gene: TRBD1; CDR3aa: CASSLTGGPGDTQYF; CDR3nt: TGCGCCAGCAGCTTGACAGGGGGCCCGGGAGATACGCAGTATTTT
abundance: NA; j_gene: TRBJ2-1; v_gene: TRBV9; d_gene: NA; CDR3aa: CASSVSEYNEQFF; CDR3nt: TGTGCCAGCAGCGTATCAGAATACAATGAGCAGTTCTTC
abundance: few; j_gene: TRBJ1-1; v_gene: TRBV19; d_gene: NA; CDR3aa: CASSPGGPNTEAFF; CDR3nt: TGTGCCAGTAGCCCCGGGGGCCCGAACACTGAAGCTTTCTTT
abundance: NA; j_gene: TRBJ2-7; v_gene: TRBV5-1; d_gene: TRBD1; CDR3aa: CASSLAWDRNYEQYF; CDR3nt: TGCGCCAGCAGCTTGGCTTGGGACAGGAACTACGAGCAGTACTTC
abundance: NA; j_gene: TRBJ2-4; v_gene: TRBV6-1; d_gene: NA; CDR3aa: CASRSHRDAGRRNIQYF; CDR3nt: TGTGCCAGCAGGAGCCACCGGGACGCGGGACGTCGGAACATTCAGTACTTC
abundance: few; j_gene: TRBJ1-6; v_gene: TRBV6-1; d_gene: NA; CDR3aa: CASSPQTRNSPLHF; CDR3nt: TGTGCCAGCAGCCCACAGACACGCAATTCACCCCTCCACTTT
abundance: few; j_gene: TRBJ2-7; v_gene: TRBV27; d_gene: NA; CDR3aa: CASSLYAASYEQYF; CDR3nt: TGTGCCAGCAGTTTATACGCAGCCTCCTACGAGCAGTACTTC
abundance: many; j_gene: TRBJ2-7; v_gene: TRBV5-1; d_gene: TRBD2; CDR3aa: CASRTSGSEIYEQYF; CDR3nt: TGCGCCAGCAGGACTAGCGGGAGTGAGATCTACGAGCAGTACTTC
abundance: NA; j_gene: TRBJ1-6; v_gene: TRBV27; d_gene: NA; CDR3aa: CASRLQTDNSPLHF; CDR3nt: TGTGCCAGCAGACTCCAGACAGATAATTCACCCCTCCACTTT
abundance: many; j_gene: TRBJ2-1; v_gene: TRBV7-9; d_gene: TRBD2; CDR3aa: CASSLTSGRPSIAPSYNEQFF; CDR3nt: TGTGCCAGCAGCCTGACTAGCGGGAGGCCCAGCATAGCACCCTCCTACAATGAGCAGTTCTTC
abundance: many; j_gene: TRBJ2-1; v_gene: TRBV7-9; d_gene: NA; CDR3aa: CASSNSEDEQFF; CDR3nt: TGTGCCAGCAGCAATTCGGAGGATGAGCAGTTCTTC
abundance: few; j_gene: TRBJ2-1; v_gene: TRBV6-2/TRBV6-3; d_gene: NA; CDR3aa: CASSLRNKAYNEQFF; CDR3nt: TGTGCCAGCAGCCTCAGGAATAAAGCCTACAATGAGCAGTTCTTC
abundance: many; j_gene: TRBJ1-5; v_gene: TRBV5-1; d_gene: TRBD1; CDR3aa: CASSPTTGPNQPQHF; CDR3nt: TGCGCCAGCAGCCCAACGACAGGGCCCAATCAGCCCCAGCATTTT
abundance: many; j_gene: TRBJ1-2; v_gene: TRBV7-9; d_gene: TRBD1; CDR3aa: CASSLGTGGNYGYTF; CDR3nt: TGTGCCAGCAGCTTAGGGACAGGGGGTAATTATGGCTACACCTTC
abundance: NA; j_gene: TRBJ1-5; v_gene: TRBV6-1; d_gene: NA; CDR3aa: CASRLRTASNQPQHF; CDR3nt: TGTGCCAGCAGACTCCGGACAGCAAGCAATCAGCCCCAGCATTTT
abundance: few; j_gene: TRBJ1-6; v_gene: TRBV27; d_gene: NA; CDR3aa: CASSLYRQTNSPLHF; CDR3nt: TGTGCCAGCAGTTTATATAGGCAGACAAATTCACCCCTCCACTTT